This T cell receptor beta chain was identified in a study of neurological immune-mediated disorders (dated by TCRdb to the late 2010s). In the study overall: The study compared peripheral blood TCR-beta repertoires of HTLV-I-associated myelopathy (HAM/TSP) patients, multiple sclerosis patients and healthy controls using UMI-based sequencing. Alongside PBMC samples, the set of fewer than 110 TCR-beta libraries contained longitudinal samples, technical triplicates, and paired CD4+ and CD8+ T-cell subsets that had been sorted. The cohort was made up of 68 subjects, consisting of roughly 15 HAM/TSP patients, about 34 multiple sclerosis patients and about 20 healthy controls.

For the sorted-subset TCR libraries, the starting material was about 1 million sorted CD4+ or CD8+ T cells. Peripheral blood was subjected to Ficoll-Hypaque density gradient centrifugation to isolate PBMCs, which were then cryopreserved in liquid nitrogen. The study also sequenced paired sorted CD4+ and CD8+ subsets from healthy controls, HAM/TSP patients and MS patients. To synthesize cDNA, template-switch 5'RACE was performed with a primer carrying a 10-nucleotide random unique molecular identifier so that each TCR transcript was tagged. Every sequencing run covered 15-18 subjects and yielded more than 180 million TCR-beta sequences. Total RNA was extracted with the RNeasy kit. TCR-beta VDJ regions were amplified with primers for the TCR constant region and the 5'RACE anchor, using the KAPA Real-time Library Amplification kit. A first PCR added sample indexes and Illumina adaptors, after which a second PCR increased the library yield. After Ampure bead purification, the TCR product of roughly 650 bp was size-selected on a 2% E-gel SizeSelection system. Before pooling, libraries had their quality checked on a Bioanalyzer, their concentration measured with Qubit, and their quantity determined with the Kapa Library Quantification kit. Libraries were sequenced paired-end 2 x 150 bp on an Illumina HiSeq 2500. To increase sequence diversity, roughly 24-32% phiX was spiked into each library pool. Per the original workflow: Quality-filtered reads were processed with the UMI-based MiGEC pipeline, which removed over 85% of raw TCR sequences during error correction. IMGT germline references were used for aligning VDJ genes, and each clonotype was defined as a unique CDR3 amino acid sequence together with its V-J genes. Clonal expansion, Shannon diversity and CDR3 relatedness (CalcPairwiseDistances, ClusterSamples) were evaluated with VDJtools, and phylogenetic trees were built with CLCbio workbench. Using coefficient-of-variation modelling across technical triplicates, the study counted a clone as expanded if it had at least 8 unique UMIs. TCRdb took the public reads, trimmed them with fastp at Q25, ran MiXCR for clone calling and kept in-frame beta chains. Records with the same CDR3 protein are collapsed into one entry carrying the most frequent genes and DNA. TCRdb, not the authors, supplied the V and J calls. The sample data list approximately 40,000 distinct CDR3 sequences, and roughly 15% of these were observed just once. The top ten hold roughly 3.6% of the sample.

This clonotype appeared many times. Its antigen target is currently unknown. It has no much larger one-base neighbor in the sample; base qualities were not kept. Findings and caveats that apply to the study as a whole: TCR clonal expansion was highest in HAM/TSP patients and lowest in MS patients, with MS patients falling below even healthy controls. Expanded clones from different subjects shared no identical CDR3 amino acid sequences, which suggests that TCR-beta repertoires were private in all groups.

The CDR3 has 12 amino acids, counting the end cysteine and phenylalanine. Of all the DNA, just the CDR3 is kept, 36 bases in frame from base 1. From a lookup of the germline V gene, CDR1 and CDR2 are MNHNS and SASEGT. At the junction V is shortened by 4 bases and J by 9 bases; bases outside the gene matches: 4. Sequenced material: CD4+ T cells from blood. This receptor was obtained from a woman in her sixties or seventies with HTLV-1-associated myelopathy (HAM/TSP). Recombination connected TRBV6-1 to TRBJ1-2; 8 bases in between match TRBD1. The CDR3 amino acid sequence is: CASSGTGGRYTF. At the DNA level, the sequence is TGTGCCAGCAGTGGAACAGGGGGTCGCTACACCTTC.